Following are 10 T cell receptor beta chains from one sample sequenced in a study of blood T cell repertoires in COVID-19. TCRdb keeps only in-frame clones here, not all; method: immunoSEQ multiplex PCR. The sample records 150,000 or so clones, roughly 85% being singletons. Material for sequencing was PBMCs or T cells enriched from blood (not recorded which). The source is a woman aged 50 to 65 who had recovered from COVID-19.

The chain employs TRBV7-9 and TRBJ1-2; 9 nucleotides align to TRBD1. The CDR3 loop spans 15 amino acids. J lost 6 bases, V lost 5 bases, and 10 bases had no gene match. Germline V CDR1 and CDR2: SEHNR, FQNEAQ (reference sequence). CDR3 in DNA: TGTGCCAGCAGCGGCCGGGCGGACAGGGGAAATGGCTACACCTTC. The encoded protein is CASSGRADRGNGYTF. Full variable domain (remainder filled in from reference TRBV7-9 and TRBJ1-2): DTGVSQNPRHKITKRGQNVTFRCDPISEHNRLYWYRQTLGQGPEFLTYFQNEAQLEKSRLLSDRFSAERPKGSFSTLEIQRTEQGDSAMYLCASSGRADRGNGYTFGSGTRLTVV.

This clone has more than one count but fewer than ten. This chain links TRBV12-3 or TRBV12-4 with TRBJ2-5; no clear D gene. The CDR3 is made up of 11 amino acids. Trimming left V 4 bases short and J 4 bases short, with 4 bases between. CDR3 loop: CASSSGETQYF. The CDR3 DNA follows: TGTGCCAGCAGTTCGGGAGAGACCCAGTACTTC.

This clone occurred a few times. This rearrangement joins TRBV28 to TRBJ1-5; 7 positions match TRBD1. Per germline, CDR1 MDHEN and CDR2 SYDVKM. The CDR3 contains 16 residues. J lost 2 bases, V lost 4 bases, and 8 bases had no gene match. CDR3: CASSSTATGGNQPQHF. CDR3 DNA: TGTGCCAGCAGTTCCACAGCAACAGGGGGCAATCAGCCCCAGCATTTT.

The genes are TRBV11-2 and TRBJ2-7, with a tentative D call TRBD2 (5 bases). The CDR3 sequence is 14 residues long. Germline assignment: CDR1 SGHAT and CDR2 FQNNGV. Trimming took 2 bases from V and 6 from J, leaving 14 bases between them. CDR3 nucleotide sequence: TGTGCCAGCAGCTTAAACTCTGGAGGCGGCGAGCAGTACTTC. Protein product: CASSLNSGGGEQYF. The full variable domain, in which reference TRBV11-2 and TRBJ2-7 provide the parts outside the CDR3, is EAGVAQSPRYKIIEKRQSVAFWCNPISGHATLYWYQQILGQGPKLLIQFQNNGVVDDSQLPKDRFSAERLKGVDSTLKIQPAKLEDSAVYLCASSLNSGGGEQYFGPGTRLTVT.

This clone is a singleton in its sample. The J gene is TRBJ2-3, the V gene TRBV3-1 (or the pseudogene TRBV3-2); maybe TRBD1 (6 bases). Trimming stripped 3 bases from V and 5 bases from J, with 12 bases between. CDR1 and CDR2 from the germline V gene are LGHDT and YNNKEL (reference sequence). The CDR3 has 14 residues. CDR3 DNA: TGTGCCAGCAGCCAGGCAGGGGAGTTAGATACGCAGTATTTT. Translation gives CASSQAGELDTQYF.

The rearrangement joins TRBV2 to TRBJ2-3; 8 bases match TRBD2. Germline V lookup: CDR1 SNHLY, CDR2 FYNNEI. V dropped 6 bases and J dropped 2; count of bases not matched to a gene: 4. This CDR3 region has 14 residues. CDR3 in amino acids: CASRRRGATDTQYF. CDR3 in DNA: TGTGCCAGCAGGCGGCGGGGGGCCACAGATACGCAGTATTTT.

CDR3 region: CASSPGQGRYVEAFF. Here the CDR3 DNA reads TGCGCCAGCAGCCCCGGACAGGGGCGTTACGTTGAAGCTTTCTTT. The chain carries TRBV5-1 and TRBJ1-1; 9 positions agree with TRBD1. Germline V gives CDR1 SGHRS, CDR2 YFSETQ. This CDR3 has 15 residues. Unmatched junction bases numbered 11, after V lost 4 bases and J lost 7 bases.

The J gene is TRBJ2-7, the V gene TRBV13, with D perhaps TRBD1 (5 bases). The CDR3 length is 15 residues. The V end lost 5 bases, the J end lost 0 bases, and 14 bases lay between the germline ends. Germline CDR1 is PRHDT and CDR2 is FYEKMQ (reference sequence). The CDR3 is CASSTRQHLSYEQYF. CDR3 DNA sequence: TGTGCCAGCAGCACCCGACAGCACCTCTCCTACGAGCAGTACTTC.

This clone was counted a single time. The chain links TRBV28 to TRBJ1-1; D uncertain. The CDR3 sequence is 12 residues long. V shed 6 bases and J shed 1 base, with 6 bases lying between them. The germline V gene has CDR1 MDHEN and CDR2 SYDVKM. The CDR3 region has the DNA TGTGCCAGCAGCCCTCCGAACACTGAAGCTTTCTTT. It specifies CASSPPNTEAFF.

The chain recombines TRBV18 with TRBJ2-5; 8 bases are a match to TRBD1. The germline V gene encodes CDR1 KGHSH and CDR2 LQKENI. Trimming cost V 6 bases and J 4 bases; bases outside gene matches: 7. This CDR3 comprises 14 residues. For the CDR3, the DNA is TGTGCCAGCTCGGTGAAACAGGGGGGAGAGACCCAGTACTTC. This codes for CASSVKQGGETQYF.